This T cell receptor beta chain derives from a study of T-cell memory formation after mild COVID-19. Each CDR3 protein is one row after TCRdb ran MiXCR on the 5' RACE reads. The sample has 500,000 to 550,000 distinct CDR3 sequences, about a fifth seen once. Looked up from germline, CDR1 is KGHDR and CDR2 is SFDVKD. The CDR3 length is 17 residues. V was clipped by 4 bases and J by 0 bases, with 16 bases between them. This clonotype was detected only a few times. Sequenced material: PBMCs or a T cell subset sorted from them (not recorded which). The TCR originated in an adult woman who had mild COVID-19 (a few samples of this study predate the infection). Cell type and time point are not known. The V call is TRBV24-1, the J call TRBJ2-3, with D unresolved. CDR3 sequence: CATSDPGRTRSTDTQYF. In DNA, the CDR3 is TGTGCCACCAGTGACCCCGGACGGACCCGGAGCACAGATACGCAGTATTTT.